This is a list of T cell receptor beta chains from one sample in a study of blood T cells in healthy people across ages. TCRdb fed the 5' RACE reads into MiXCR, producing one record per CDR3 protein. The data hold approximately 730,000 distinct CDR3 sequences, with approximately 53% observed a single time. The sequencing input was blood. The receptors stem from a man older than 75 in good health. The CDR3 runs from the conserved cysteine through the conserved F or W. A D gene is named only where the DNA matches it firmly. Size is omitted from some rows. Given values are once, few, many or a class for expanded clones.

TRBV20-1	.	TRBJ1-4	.	CSARGLTNSNEKLFF	TGCAGTGCCAGGGGCCTGACAAACAGTAATGAAAAACTGTTTTTT
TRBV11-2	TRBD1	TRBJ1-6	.	CASSDNRGSNSPLHF	TGTGCCAGCAGCGACAACAGGGGGAGTAATTCACCCCTCCACTTT
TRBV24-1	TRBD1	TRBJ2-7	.	CATSEGQAYEQYF	TGTGCCACCAGTGAGGGACAGGCCTACGAGCAGTACTTC
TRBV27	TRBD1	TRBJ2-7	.	CASSSARAQGAGEQYF	TGTGCCAGCAGTTCGGCACGCGCCCAGGGGGCAGGAGAGCAGTACTTC
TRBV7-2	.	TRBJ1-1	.	CASSLDAASNTEAFF	TGTGCCAGCAGCTTAGATGCAGCCTCGAACACTGAAGCTTTCTTT
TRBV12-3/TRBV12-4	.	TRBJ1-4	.	CASRTTGVVEKLFF	TGTGCCAGCAGAACGACGGGAGTAGTTGAAAAACTGTTTTTT
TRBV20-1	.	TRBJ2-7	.	CSASPVVGGEQYF	TGCAGTGCTTCCCCCGTGGTGGGGGGCGAGCAGTACTTC
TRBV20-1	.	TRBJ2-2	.	CSARVRKRPTNTGELFF	TGCAGTGCTAGAGTAAGGAAGAGACCCACCAACACCGGGGAGCTGTTTTTT
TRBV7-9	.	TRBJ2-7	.	CASSLGAENEQYF	TGTGCCAGCAGCTTAGGGGCCGAAAATGAGCAGTACTTC
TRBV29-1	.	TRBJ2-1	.	CSVGGGPGLQFF	TGCAGCGTTGGTGGGGGACCGGGTCTGCAGTTCTTC
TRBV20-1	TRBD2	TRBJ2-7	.	CSARGLAGEQYF	TGCAGTGCTAGGGGACTAGCGGGGGAGCAGTACTTC
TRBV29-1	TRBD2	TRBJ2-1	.	CSVALSGRASYNEQFF	TGCAGCGTTGCCCTATCCGGGAGGGCCTCCTACAATGAGCAGTTCTTC
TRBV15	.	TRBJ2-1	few	CATSRDPRGGGHNEQFF	TGTGCCACCAGCAGAGATCCAAGAGGGGGAGGGCACAATGAGCAGTTCTTC
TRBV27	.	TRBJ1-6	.	CASRGGDNSPLHF	TGTGCCAGCAGAGGAGGAGATAATTCACCCCTCCACTTT
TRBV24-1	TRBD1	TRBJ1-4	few	CATGGGDREPEKLFF	TGTGCCACCGGTGGGGGTGACAGGGAACCTGAAAAACTGTTTTTT
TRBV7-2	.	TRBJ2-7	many	CASSLGPRSYEQYF	TGTGCCAGCAGCTTGGGACCACGCTCCTACGAGCAGTACTTC
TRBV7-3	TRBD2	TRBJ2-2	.	CASSKSGGTGELFF	TGTGCCAGCAGTAAAAGCGGGGGCACCGGGGAGCTGTTTTTT
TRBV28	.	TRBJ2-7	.	CASSLPTTEWYF	TGTGCCAGCAGTTTACCCACAACCGAATGGTACTTC
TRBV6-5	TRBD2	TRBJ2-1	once	CASKGLAEYNEQFF	TGTGCCAGCAAGGGACTAGCGGAATACAATGAGCAGTTCTTC
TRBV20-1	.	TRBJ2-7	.	CSATGLVAYEQYF	TGCAGTGCCACTGGGCTAGTCGCCTACGAGCAGTACTTC
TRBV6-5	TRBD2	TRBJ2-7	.	CASMRTSAYEQYF	TGTGCCAGCATGCGGACTAGCGCCTACGAGCAGTACTTC
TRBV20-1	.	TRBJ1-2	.	CSGHLNYGYTF	TGCAGTGGACACCTCAACTATGGCTACACCTTC
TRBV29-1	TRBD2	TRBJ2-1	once	CSVELANPYNEQFF	TGCAGCGTAGAACTAGCGAATCCCTACAATGAGCAGTTCTTC
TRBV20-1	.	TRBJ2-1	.	CSAIADTYNEQFF	TGCAGTGCCATAGCGGATACCTACAATGAGCAGTTCTTC
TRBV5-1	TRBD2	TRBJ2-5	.	CASSLAPSGSWEQYF	TGCGCCAGCAGCTTGGCTCCTAGCGGGAGTTGGGAGCAGTACTTC
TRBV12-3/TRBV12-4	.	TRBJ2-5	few	CASSPQMETQYF	TGTGCCAGCAGCCCCCAAATGGAGACCCAGTACTTC
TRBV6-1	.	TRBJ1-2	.	CASSRGGGGTNYGYTF	TGTGCCAGCAGCCGGGGGGGTGGGGGAACCAACTATGGCTACACCTTC
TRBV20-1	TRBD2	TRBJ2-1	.	CSARDAGTSGNNEQFF	TGCAGTGCTAGAGATGCCGGGACTAGCGGTAACAATGAGCAGTTCTTC
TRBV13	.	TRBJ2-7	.	CASSLRGRGSYEQYF	TGTGCCAGCAGCTTACGGGGACGAGGGTCCTACGAGCAGTACTTC
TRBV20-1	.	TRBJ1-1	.	CSARDRRGSPNTEAFF	TGCAGTGCTAGAGATCGCCGGGGATCTCCGAACACTGAAGCTTTCTTT
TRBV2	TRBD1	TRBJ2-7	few	CASSPDRGGSYEQYF	TGTGCCAGCAGCCCCGACAGGGGGGGTTCCTACGAGCAGTACTTC
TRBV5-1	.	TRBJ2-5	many	CASSLGRGQETQYF	TGCGCCAGCAGCTTGGGGAGAGGACAAGAGACCCAGTACTTC
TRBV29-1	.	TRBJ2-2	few	CSADVGYTGELFF	TGCAGCGCCGACGTCGGGTACACCGGGGAGCTGTTTTTT
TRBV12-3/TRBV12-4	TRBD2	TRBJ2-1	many	CASSLSGGEQFF	TGTGCCAGCAGTCTCAGCGGGGGCGAGCAGTTCTTC
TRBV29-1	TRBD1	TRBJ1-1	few	CSVEGQADTEAFF	TGCAGCGTCGAAGGACAGGCGGACACTGAAGCTTTCTTT
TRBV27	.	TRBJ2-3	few	CASSFRGTDTQYF	TGTGCCAGCAGTTTCCGGGGCACAGATACGCAGTATTTT
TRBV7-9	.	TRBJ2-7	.	CASSHGTQSSYNEQYF	TGTGCCAGCAGCCACGGGACTCAGAGCTCCTACAATGAGCAGTACTTC
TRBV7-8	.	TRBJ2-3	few	CASSFKTSTDTQYF	TGTGCCAGCAGCTTTAAGACTAGCACAGATACGCAGTATTTT
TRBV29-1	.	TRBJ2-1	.	CSVDSGQGYNEQFF	TGCAGCGTCGATTCGGGGCAGGGGTATAATGAGCAGTTCTTC
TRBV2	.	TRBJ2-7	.	CASSEEERWHIYEQYF	TGTGCCAGCAGTGAAGAGGAGAGATGGCACATCTACGAGCAGTACTTC
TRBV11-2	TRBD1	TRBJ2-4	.	CASSITGVAKNIQYF	TGTGCCAGCAGCATCACAGGGGTAGCCAAAAACATTCAGTACTTC
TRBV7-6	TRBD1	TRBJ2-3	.	CASSLSPDRADTQYF	TGTGCCAGCAGCTTATCCCCTGACAGGGCCGATACGCAGTATTTT
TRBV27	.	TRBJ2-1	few	CASSEGSRGEQFF	TGTGCCAGCTCGGAGGGAAGTAGGGGTGAGCAGTTCTTC
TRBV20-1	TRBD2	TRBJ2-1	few	CSASASSGRSNEQFF	TGCAGTGCTAGCGCTTCGAGCGGGAGATCCAATGAGCAGTTCTTC
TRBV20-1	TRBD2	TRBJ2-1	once	CSARIPGGDEQFF	TGCAGTGCTAGAATCCCGGGGGGGGATGAGCAGTTCTTC
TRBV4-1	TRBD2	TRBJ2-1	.	CASSHLLAGGPQEQFF	TGCGCCAGCAGCCACTTACTAGCGGGAGGGCCCCAGGAGCAGTTCTTC
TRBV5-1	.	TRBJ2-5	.	CVSSSAGETQYF	TGCGTCAGCAGCTCGGCGGGGGAGACCCAGTACTTC
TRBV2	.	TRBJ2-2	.	CASSDNYTGELFF	TGTGCCAGCAGTGACAATTACACCGGGGAGCTGTTTTTT
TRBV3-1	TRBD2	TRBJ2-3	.	CASSQSGAGVGDTQYF	TGTGCCAGCAGCCAAAGTGGAGCGGGAGTGGGAGATACGCAGTATTTT